This T cell receptor (beta chain) derives from a study of blood T cell repertoires in COVID-19. On the study more broadly: T cells, B-cell-depleted T cells, or PBMCs provided the cDNA or gDNA that served as material.

Original data processing: For nucleated cells, counts were estimated from reference gene primer amplification. Profiled with immunoSEQ multiplex PCR; TCRdb holds only in-frame clones, not every one. V and J calls and clone size are given by that table; D and trimming were obtained from the DNA. This sample yields about 39,000 clones, of which 88% are seen a single time; around 2.4% belongs to the top ten. The germline CDR1 and CDR2 sequences are WSHSY and SAAADI. J gave up 3 bases and V 7 bases, and 8 bases lay outside the gene matches. The CDR3 is 17 amino acids. This TCR came from a human donor in a cohort sampled during active COVID-19. Sequencing used peripheral blood. The chain is built from TRBV10-2 and TRBJ2-6, with 11 bases fitting TRBD1. The CDR3 coding sequence is TGCGCCAGCACCCGGACAGGGGGCAGGTTTGGGGCCAACGTCCTGACTTTC. This gives the protein CASTRTGGRFGANVLTF.